The clone carrying this TCR beta chain was found a few times. These data are taken from a study of shared clonotypes between healthy human individuals. Sequenced by immunoSEQ multiplex PCR; TCRdb stores in-frame clones only, minus some. Among over 95,000 clones, 68% were seen once, and the ten largest hold about 23%. Germline CDR1 SQVTM, CDR2 ANQGSEA. Deletions cut 4 bases from V and 2 bases from J, with 9 bases between. This CDR3 has 12 amino acids. The chain couples TRBV29-1 to TRBJ2-7, with a weak D call TRBD1 (6 bases). The TCR sequence derives from a woman aged 25 to 45 in good health. Sequencing was performed on memory CD8+ T cells sorted from blood. As for subset: CD45RO+ cells pooled with CCR7-negative TemRA cells. CDR3 amino acids: CSVGQVAYEQYF. Here the CDR3 DNA reads TGCAGCGTTGGACAGGTCGCCTACGAGCAGTACTTC.